These T cell receptor beta chains were read from a single sample in a study of PD-L1 blockade in urothelial cancer. Here immunoSEQ multiplex PCR was the method, and the copy in TCRdb shows in-frame clones only, minus some. The table lists about 57,000 clones, roughly 79% of them singletons. Sample: PBMCs, taken around atezolizumab (anti-PD-L1) treatment. The receptor source for this set is a man in his 70s with urothelial cancer. CDR3s include the opening cysteine and the closing phenylalanine or tryptophan. A D gene is named only where the DNA matches it firmly. Clone size is not always given. Where it is, it says once, few, many or a class for expanded clones.

j_gene: TRBJ2-5
v_gene: TRBV6-5
d_gene: NA
abundance: NA
CDR3aa: CASSYSFGRGGETQYF
CDR3nt: TGTGCCAGCAGTTACAGTTTTGGCAGGGGCGGAGAGACCCAGTACTTC

j_gene: TRBJ2-3
v_gene: TRBV5-4
d_gene: TRBD1
abundance: NA
CDR3aa: CASQLGQGSDTQYF
CDR3nt: TGTGCCAGCCAGCTTGGACAGGGGTCCGATACGCAGTATTTT

j_gene: TRBJ2-7
v_gene: TRBV11-3
d_gene: NA
abundance: NA
CDR3aa: CASSLVAVSLSYEQYF
CDR3nt: TGTGCCAGCAGCTTAGTAGCTGTAAGTCTCTCCTACGAGCAGTACTTC

j_gene: TRBJ2-1
v_gene: TRBV6-1
d_gene: NA
abundance: once
CDR3aa: CASSETRGGGDNEQFF
CDR3nt: TGTGCCAGCAGTGAAACTCGGGGAGGGGGGGACAATGAGCAGTTCTTC

j_gene: TRBJ2-2
v_gene: TRBV5-6
d_gene: NA
abundance: NA
CDR3aa: CASSLAGRAGTGELFF
CDR3nt: TGTGCCAGCAGCTTGGCCGGCAGGGCAGGGACCGGGGAGCTGTTTTTT

j_gene: TRBJ1-4
v_gene: TRBV7-9
d_gene: NA
abundance: NA
CDR3aa: CASSRQPSNEKLFF
CDR3nt: TGTGCCAGCAGCAGACAGCCGTCTAATGAAAAACTGTTTTTT

j_gene: TRBJ2-5
v_gene: TRBV5-1
d_gene: TRBD2
abundance: NA
CDR3aa: CASSLLAAEETQYF
CDR3nt: TGCGCCAGCAGCCTACTAGCGGCTGAAGAGACCCAGTACTTC

j_gene: TRBJ2-2
v_gene: TRBV9
d_gene: TRBD1
abundance: NA
CDR3aa: CASSPRQGLGGGELFF
CDR3nt: TGTGCCAGCAGCCCAAGACAGGGGTTGGGCGGCGGGGAGCTGTTTTTT

j_gene: TRBJ1-2
v_gene: TRBV6-5
d_gene: NA
abundance: NA
CDR3aa: CASRRDNLYGYTF
CDR3nt: TGTGCCAGCAGACGGGACAACCTCTATGGCTACACCTTC

j_gene: TRBJ1-2
v_gene: TRBV11-2
d_gene: NA
abundance: NA
CDR3aa: CASGRDYGYTF
CDR3nt: TGTGCCAGCGGCAGGGACTATGGCTACACCTTC

j_gene: TRBJ1-5
v_gene: TRBV6-1
d_gene: NA
abundance: few
CDR3aa: CASSPEGNQPQHF
CDR3nt: TGTGCCAGCAGCCCTGAGGGTAACCAGCCCCAGCATTTT

j_gene: TRBJ2-7
v_gene: TRBV14
d_gene: TRBD1
abundance: NA
CDR3aa: CASSQNATGGGYEQYF
CDR3nt: TGTGCCAGCAGCCAAAATGCTACAGGGGGCGGTTACGAGCAGTACTTC

j_gene: TRBJ2-3
v_gene: TRBV5-1
d_gene: NA
abundance: once
CDR3aa: CASSLALTSTDTQYF
CDR3nt: TGCGCCAGCAGCTTGGCCTTAACTAGCACAGATACGCAGTATTTT

j_gene: TRBJ2-1
v_gene: TRBV2
d_gene: TRBD2
abundance: NA
CDR3aa: CASSDGGRAGEQFF
CDR3nt: TGTGCCAGCAGTGACGGCGGGAGGGCGGGTGAGCAGTTCTTC

j_gene: TRBJ2-2
v_gene: TRBV14
d_gene: NA
abundance: NA
CDR3aa: CASSHLRGREAGELFF
CDR3nt: TGTGCCAGCAGCCACTTGAGGGGCAGGGAGGCCGGGGAGCTGTTTTTT

j_gene: TRBJ2-5
v_gene: TRBV6-1
d_gene: TRBD2
abundance: once
CDR3aa: CASRGGRVQETQYF
CDR3nt: TGTGCCAGCAGGGGAGGGAGAGTCCAAGAGACCCAGTACTTC

j_gene: TRBJ1-5
v_gene: TRBV6-1
d_gene: NA
abundance: NA
CDR3aa: CASSITPGGNQPQHF
CDR3nt: TGTGCCAGCAGTATTACCCCGGGGGGCAATCAGCCCCAGCATTTT

j_gene: TRBJ1-2
v_gene: TRBV29-1
d_gene: NA
abundance: NA
CDR3aa: CSVVSQDGYTF
CDR3nt: TGCAGCGTTGTAAGTCAGGATGGCTACACCTTC

j_gene: TRBJ2-7
v_gene: TRBV4-1
d_gene: TRBD1
abundance: few
CDR3aa: CASSQGTGVTYEQYF
CDR3nt: TGCGCCAGCAGCCAAGGGACAGGGGTTACCTACGAGCAGTACTTC

j_gene: TRBJ2-7
v_gene: TRBV7-3
d_gene: TRBD2
abundance: NA
CDR3aa: CASSPSSSGGSYEQYF
CDR3nt: TGTGCCAGCAGCCCTTCGTCTAGCGGGGGATCCTACGAGCAGTACTTC

j_gene: TRBJ1-2
v_gene: TRBV21-1
d_gene: NA
abundance: NA
CDR3aa: CASSKIDRDHGYTF
CDR3nt: TGTGCCAGCAGCAAAATCGACAGGGACCATGGCTACACCTTC

j_gene: TRBJ2-5
v_gene: TRBV10-3
d_gene: NA
abundance: few
CDR3aa: CAISERLSRGETQYF
CDR3nt: TGTGCCATCAGTGAGCGACTTTCGCGCGGAGAGACCCAGTACTTC

j_gene: TRBJ1-1
v_gene: TRBV5-6
d_gene: NA
abundance: NA
CDR3aa: CASSQQGPVNEAFF
CDR3nt: TGTGCCAGCAGCCAACAGGGTCCAGTGAATGAAGCTTTCTTT

j_gene: TRBJ2-7
v_gene: TRBV15
d_gene: TRBD1
abundance: NA
CDR3aa: CATSRLTTGYEQYF
CDR3nt: TGTGCCACCAGCAGACTGACGACAGGGTACGAGCAGTACTTC

j_gene: TRBJ2-7
v_gene: TRBV5-1
d_gene: NA
abundance: few
CDR3aa: CASSPTGDEQYF
CDR3nt: TGCGCCAGCAGCCCGACAGGAGACGAGCAGTACTTC

j_gene: TRBJ2-7
v_gene: TRBV5-5
d_gene: NA
abundance: NA
CDR3aa: CASSLQGYEQYF
CDR3nt: TGTGCCAGCAGCTTACAGGGCTACGAGCAGTACTTC

j_gene: TRBJ2-3
v_gene: TRBV5-1
d_gene: TRBD1
abundance: NA
CDR3aa: CASSFTGTGSPDTQYF
CDR3nt: TGCGCCAGCAGCTTCACCGGGACAGGTAGCCCAGATACGCAGTATTTT

j_gene: TRBJ1-1
v_gene: TRBV7-8
d_gene: NA
abundance: NA
CDR3aa: CASSLVIGNTEAFF
CDR3nt: TGTGCCAGCAGCTTAGTAATCGGTAACACTGAAGCTTTCTTT

j_gene: TRBJ2-5
v_gene: TRBV18
d_gene: TRBD1
abundance: NA
CDR3aa: CASSPLTGVAQYF
CDR3nt: TGTGCCAGCTCACCCCTTACAGGGGTGGCCCAGTACTTC

j_gene: TRBJ1-4
v_gene: TRBV25-1
d_gene: NA
abundance: NA
CDR3aa: CASSEFSGEKLFF
CDR3nt: TGTGCCAGCAGTGAATTTTCGGGTGAAAAACTGTTTTTT

j_gene: TRBJ1-3
v_gene: TRBV9
d_gene: TRBD1
abundance: NA
CDR3aa: CASSVALTGSQTIYF
CDR3nt: TGTGCCAGCAGCGTAGCCCTGACAGGGTCTCAGACCATATATTTT

j_gene: TRBJ1-5
v_gene: TRBV7-2
d_gene: NA
abundance: NA
CDR3aa: CASSLESGNNQPQHF
CDR3nt: TGTGCCAGCAGCTTAGAGTCAGGGAACAATCAGCCCCAGCATTTT

j_gene: TRBJ2-7
v_gene: TRBV18
d_gene: TRBD1
abundance: NA
CDR3aa: CASSPGTGGSYEQYF
CDR3nt: TGTGCCAGCTCACCAGGGACAGGGGGCTCCTACGAGCAGTACTTC